Listed below are T cell receptor beta chains from one sample, sequenced in a study of blood T cell repertoires in COVID-19. Measured with immunoSEQ multiplex PCR; TCRdb has only the in-frame clones, and not every one. The sample includes tens of thousands of clones, approximately 90% seen only once; the top ten take around 3.9%. Sequenced material: peripheral blood. The origin of the receptors is a man aged 70 or older with active COVID-19. Each CDR3 is given with its conserved first and last residue. The D gene is left open where the match is weak. Where a row states a size, it is once, few, many or the class of an expanded clone; other rows omit it.

clone size: .; J gene: TRBJ2-2; D gene: TRBD1; V gene: TRBV18; CDR3 protein: CASSPLGQGAGELFF; CDR3 DNA: TGTGCCAGCTCACCGCTGGGACAGGGTGCCGGGGAGCTGTTTTTT
clone size: .; J gene: TRBJ1-2; D gene: TRBD1; V gene: TRBV12-3/TRBV12-4; CDR3 protein: CASSQGAGGGYTF; CDR3 DNA: TGTGCCAGCAGCCAGGGGGCTGGTGGTGGCTACACCTTC
clone size: .; J gene: TRBJ2-2; D gene: .; V gene: TRBV7-2; CDR3 protein: CAGGGARRELFF; CDR3 DNA: TGTGCCGGCGGTGGGGCCAGGCGGGAGCTGTTTTTT
clone size: .; J gene: TRBJ1-1; D gene: .; V gene: TRBV6-4; CDR3 protein: CASSRQVLLPMNTEAFF; CDR3 DNA: TGTGCCAGCAGCCGACAGGTCCTCCTTCCCATGAACACTGAAGCTTTCTTT
clone size: once; J gene: TRBJ2-7; D gene: .; V gene: TRBV5-1; CDR3 protein: CASSLGQNRAGEQYF; CDR3 DNA: TGCGCCAGCAGCTTGGGCCAGAACAGGGCCGGCGAGCAGTACTTC
clone size: .; J gene: TRBJ2-5; D gene: TRBD2; V gene: TRBV24-1; CDR3 protein: CATSRGETQYF; CDR3 DNA: TGTGCCACGTCGCGGGGGGAGACCCAGTACTTC
clone size: .; J gene: TRBJ2-3; D gene: .; V gene: TRBV2; CDR3 protein: CASSPTRGGGGGQYF; CDR3 DNA: TGTGCCAGCAGCCCGACTAGGGGAGGAGGGGGGGGGCAGTATTTT
clone size: .; J gene: TRBJ2-3; D gene: TRBD2; V gene: TRBV14; CDR3 protein: CASSRRLAAQYF; CDR3 DNA: TGTGCCAGCAGCCGCCGGCTAGCGGCGCAGTATTTT
clone size: .; J gene: TRBJ2-7; D gene: TRBD2; V gene: TRBV19; CDR3 protein: CASSMSATSGGLEQYF; CDR3 DNA: TGTGCCAGTAGTATGTCAGCGACTAGCGGGGGCCTCGAGCAGTACTTC
clone size: few; J gene: TRBJ2-7; D gene: TRBD1; V gene: TRBV19; CDR3 protein: CASKGQGVEQYF; CDR3 DNA: TGTGCCAGTAAGGGACAGGGAGTCGAGCAGTACTTC
clone size: .; J gene: TRBJ2-5; D gene: TRBD1; V gene: TRBV30; CDR3 protein: CAWRGDSMEETQYF; CDR3 DNA: TGTGCCTGGAGAGGGGACAGTATGGAAGAGACCCAGTACTTC
clone size: .; J gene: TRBJ2-5; D gene: TRBD1; V gene: TRBV5-5; CDR3 protein: CASSFGTEETQYF; CDR3 DNA: TGTGCCAGCAGCTTTGGGACAGAGGAGACCCAGTACTTC
clone size: .; J gene: TRBJ2-5; D gene: .; V gene: TRBV6-2/TRBV6-3; CDR3 protein: CASSYGGHPRETQYF; CDR3 DNA: TGTGCCAGCAGTTACGGGGGACACCCCCGGGAGACCCAGTACTTC
clone size: .; J gene: TRBJ1-4; D gene: .; V gene: TRBV5-1; CDR3 protein: CASSPSAGQANEKLFF; CDR3 DNA: TGCGCCAGCAGCCCGTCGGCGGGGCAGGCTAATGAAAAACTGTTTTTT
clone size: .; J gene: TRBJ1-5; D gene: .; V gene: TRBV3-1/TRBV3-2; CDR3 protein: CASSQRGQPQHF; CDR3 DNA: TGTGCCAGCAGCCAAAGGGGGCAGCCCCAGCATTTT
clone size: .; J gene: TRBJ2-1; D gene: .; V gene: TRBV7-9; CDR3 protein: CASSFPSVGLALYNEQFF; CDR3 DNA: TGTGCCAGCAGCTTCCCCTCCGTGGGTCTAGCGCTATACAATGAGCAGTTCTTC
clone size: .; J gene: TRBJ2-5; D gene: TRBD2; V gene: TRBV19; CDR3 protein: CASRLAGRETQYF; CDR3 DNA: TGTGCCAGTAGACTAGCGGGACGGGAGACCCAGTACTTC